These T cell receptor beta chains were read from a single sample in a study of blood T cell repertoires in COVID-19. Produced via immunoSEQ multiplex PCR; TCRdb's table is partial and in-frame only. Altogether about 160,000 clones are present, 70% to 90% being singletons, with the ten largest covering under 0.7%. Sequenced input: peripheral blood. The source of these receptors is a man aged 60-69 years with COVID-19, enrolled during active disease. Both conserved end residues are part of each CDR3. The order of the fields is J gene, clone size, D gene, V gene, CDR3 protein, CDR3 DNA. A D gene is named only where the DNA matches it firmly. Clone size, where shown, is once, few, many, or a class for clones that have expanded.

>TRBJ1-1|NA|NA|TRBV5-5
CASSNKQATNTEAFF
TGTGCCAGCAGCAACAAACAGGCTACGAACACTGAAGCTTTCTTT
>TRBJ1-2|NA|TRBD1|TRBV7-2
CASRTGGIIHGYTF
TGTGCCAGCAGAACAGGGGGCATTATACATGGCTACACCTTC
>TRBJ2-2|NA|TRBD1|TRBV7-3
CASTPDRNLNTGELFF
TGTGCCAGCACCCCGGACAGGAATTTAAACACCGGGGAGCTGTTTTTT
>TRBJ2-1|NA|TRBD2|TRBV11-2
CASRAGTSGRLYNEQFF
TGTGCCAGCAGAGCCGGGACTAGCGGGAGGCTCTACAATGAGCAGTTCTTC
>TRBJ1-5|NA|NA|TRBV27
CASSPDGLDNQPQHF
TGTGCCAGCAGTCCTGATGGACTTGACAATCAGCCCCAGCATTTT
>TRBJ1-5|NA|NA|TRBV28
CASSNAVQPQHF
TGTGCCAGCAGTAACGCGGTTCAGCCCCAGCATTTT
>TRBJ1-1|NA|NA|TRBV30
CAWRTLRGVNTEAFF
TGTGCCTGGAGAACTCTCCGGGGGGTGAACACTGAAGCTTTCTTT
>TRBJ2-3|NA|TRBD2|TRBV2
CASSQTSGRDTQYF
TGTGCCAGCAGTCAGACTAGCGGGAGAGATACGCAGTATTTT
>TRBJ1-1|few|NA|TRBV4-1
CASSQVRSRTEAFF
TGCGCCAGCAGCCAAGTCAGGTCAAGGACTGAAGCTTTCTTT
>TRBJ2-1|NA|TRBD1|TRBV27
CASSTIGTGTFHEQFF
TGTGCCAGCAGTACTATCGGGACAGGGACATTCCATGAGCAGTTCTTC
>TRBJ1-1|once|TRBD1|TRBV3-1/TRBV3-2
CASSPRTGGNTEAFF
TGTGCCAGCAGCCCCCGGACAGGGGGCAACACTGAAGCTTTCTTT
>TRBJ2-1|NA|TRBD1|TRBV2
CATAKDRGNYNEQFF
TGTGCCACCGCGAAAGACAGGGGAAACTACAATGAGCAGTTCTTC
>TRBJ1-1|NA|NA|TRBV6-5
CASKWERGAFF
TGTGCCAGCAAGTGGGAAAGGGGAGCTTTCTTT
>TRBJ2-3|NA|TRBD2|TRBV5-1
CASRPSGSPDTQYF
TGCGCCAGCAGACCTAGCGGGAGCCCAGATACGCAGTATTTT
>TRBJ2-3|NA|TRBD2|TRBV5-1
CASSLVPGRFTDTQYF
TGCGCCAGCAGCTTGGTGCCCGGGAGGTTCACAGATACGCAGTATTTT
>TRBJ2-7|once|TRBD1|TRBV27
CASRDGTGGYDEQYF
TGTGCCAGCAGAGACGGGACAGGGGGCTACGACGAGCAGTACTTC
>TRBJ1-4|NA|NA|TRBV28
CASSLVGNTGTFNEKLFF
TGTGCCAGCAGTTTAGTCGGGAATACAGGGACCTTTAATGAAAAACTGTTTTTT
>TRBJ2-1|NA|TRBD1|TRBV5-6
CASSQGQGSFAGNEQFF
TGTGCCAGCAGCCAGGGACAGGGATCCTTTGCGGGGAATGAGCAGTTCTTC
>TRBJ2-1|NA|NA|TRBV5-1
CASSPQVSGNEQFF
TGCGCCAGCAGCCCCCAGGTATCGGGGAATGAGCAGTTCTTC
>TRBJ2-5|once|NA|TRBV5-1
CASSLGRTRETQYF
TGCGCCAGCAGCTTGGGGAGGACCCGGGAGACCCAGTACTTC
>TRBJ1-1|NA|NA|TRBV7-2
CASSLDGVNEAFF
TGTGCCAGCAGCTTGGACGGGGTCAATGAAGCTTTCTTT
>TRBJ1-1|NA|NA|TRBV19
CASFRGIAFF
TGTGCCAGTTTCAGGGGCATCGCTTTCTTT
>TRBJ2-1|NA|NA|TRBV6-4
CASSDAGRDGEQFF
TGTGCCAGCAGTGATGCGGGGCGGGACGGTGAGCAGTTCTTC
>TRBJ2-3|NA|NA|TRBV18
CASSPAPGFIGTDTQYF
TGTGCCAGCTCACCAGCGCCCGGGTTTATTGGCACAGATACGCAGTATTTT
>TRBJ1-1|few|TRBD1|TRBV6-6
CASSSQPGQGTTEAFF
TGTGCCAGCAGTTCCCAACCGGGACAGGGGACGACTGAAGCTTTCTTT
>TRBJ1-2|NA|NA|TRBV30
CAWSTANYGYTF
TGTGCCTGGAGTACGGCTAACTATGGCTACACCTTC
>TRBJ1-5|NA|NA|TRBV11-2
CASSLRGPGGNQPQHF
TGTGCCAGCAGCTTGAGAGGGCCAGGGGGCAATCAGCCCCAGCATTTT
>TRBJ1-5|NA|TRBD1|TRBV9
CASSRTGSSNQPQHF
TGTGCCAGCAGTCGGACAGGGAGCAGCAATCAGCCCCAGCATTTT
>TRBJ1-2|NA|NA|TRBV9
CASSVATTGYLGNYGYTF
TGTGCCAGCAGCGTAGCGACCACAGGTTATTTGGGTAACTATGGCTACACCTTC
>TRBJ2-7|NA|TRBD1|TRBV6-5
CASTSGTGAGKQYF
TGTGCCAGCACCTCCGGGACAGGGGCCGGGAAGCAGTACTTC
>TRBJ2-7|few|TRBD2|TRBV11-3
CASSFKRGAYEQYF
TGTGCCAGCAGCTTTAAGCGGGGAGCCTACGAGCAGTACTTC
>TRBJ1-4|NA|TRBD1|TRBV7-3
CASSLNRIGGQGYEKLFF
TGTGCCAGCAGCTTAAATCGGATCGGGGGACAGGGTTATGAAAAACTGTTTTTT
>TRBJ2-3|once|NA|TRBV10-3
CAISESSGGRTDTQYF
TGTGCCATCAGTGAGTCTTCGGGGGGCCGCACAGATACGCAGTATTTT
>TRBJ2-1|NA|NA|TRBV12-3/TRBV12-4
CASSLISRHEQFF
TGTGCCAGCAGTTTAATATCTCGTCATGAGCAGTTCTTC
>TRBJ1-5|NA|TRBD1|TRBV4-3
CASSQTGQGGQPQHF
TGCGCCAGCAGCCAGACCGGACAGGGCGGCCAGCCCCAGCATTTT
>TRBJ1-2|NA|TRBD1|TRBV12-3/TRBV12-4
CASSFRDSISYTF
TGTGCCAGCAGTTTCCGGGACAGTATAAGCTACACCTTC
>TRBJ2-5|NA|NA|TRBV6-5
CASMRVKETQYF
TGTGCCAGCATGCGGGTTAAAGAGACCCAGTACTTC
>TRBJ1-1|NA|NA|TRBV21-1
CASSKSEQMNTEAFF
TGTGCCAGCAGCAAATCGGAGCAGATGAACACTGAAGCTTTCTTT
>TRBJ2-3|NA|NA|TRBV28
CASKEGTDTQYF
TGTGCCAGCAAGGAGGGCACAGATACGCAGTATTTT
>TRBJ2-3|NA|TRBD1|TRBV24-1
CATSARDLDRVGTDTQYF
TGTGCCACCAGTGCCCGAGACCTGGACAGGGTAGGAACAGATACGCAGTATTTT
>TRBJ1-2|NA|NA|TRBV6-5
CASSYSRSGLGYTF
TGTGCCAGCAGTTACTCGAGGTCGGGACTCGGCTACACCTTC
>TRBJ1-1|NA|TRBD1|TRBV6-5
CASSRVTGGTEAFF
TGTGCCAGCAGTCGAGTGACAGGGGGCACTGAAGCTTTCTTT
>TRBJ1-1|few|TRBD1|TRBV7-3
CASSDTGGNTEAFF
TGTGCCAGCAGCGATACAGGGGGGAACACTGAAGCTTTCTTT
>TRBJ2-5|NA|TRBD2|TRBV4-1
CASSAGGRETQYF
TGCGCCAGCAGCGCGGGGGGCCGAGAGACCCAGTACTTC
>TRBJ2-5|NA|TRBD1|TRBV6-5
CASSYHMTGGEETQYF
TGTGCCAGCAGTTACCATATGACAGGGGGCGAAGAGACCCAGTACTTC
>TRBJ1-1|NA|NA|TRBV6-5
CASSTQGNTEAFF
TGTGCCAGCAGTACACAGGGGAACACTGAAGCTTTCTTT
>TRBJ1-4|NA|NA|TRBV7-9
CASSPGGANEKLFF
TGTGCCAGCAGCCCTGGGGGGGCTAATGAAAAACTGTTTTTT
>TRBJ1-4|NA|NA|TRBV6-5
CASSLTGIFGEKLFF
TGTGCCAGCAGTCTAACAGGAATATTCGGTGAAAAACTGTTTTTT
>TRBJ2-7|NA|TRBD2|TRBV6-5
CASSYRLAGGPGEQYF
TGTGCCAGCAGTTATAGGCTAGCGGGAGGGCCCGGTGAGCAGTACTTC
>TRBJ1-2|NA|TRBD1|TRBV27
CASSSLGTGGGGYTF
TGTGCCAGCAGTTCGCTCGGGACAGGCGGGGGTGGCTACACCTTC
>TRBJ2-7|once|TRBD2|TRBV11-2
CASSSGGSGRTQYF
TGTGCCAGCAGCTCAGGAGGTAGCGGGAGGACGCAGTACTTC
>TRBJ1-1|once|NA|TRBV6-2/TRBV6-3
CASSFRGLMNTEAFF
TGTGCCAGCAGTTTCAGAGGCCTCATGAACACTGAAGCTTTCTTT
>TRBJ2-6|few|NA|TRBV29-1
CSASSRSGANVLTF
TGCAGCGCTTCTTCGCGCTCTGGGGCCAACGTCCTGACTTTC
>TRBJ2-1|once|NA|TRBV7-2
CASRRTEIGTLRGDEQFF
TGTGCCAGCAGACGAACCGAAATCGGGACACTCCGTGGGGATGAGCAGTTCTTC